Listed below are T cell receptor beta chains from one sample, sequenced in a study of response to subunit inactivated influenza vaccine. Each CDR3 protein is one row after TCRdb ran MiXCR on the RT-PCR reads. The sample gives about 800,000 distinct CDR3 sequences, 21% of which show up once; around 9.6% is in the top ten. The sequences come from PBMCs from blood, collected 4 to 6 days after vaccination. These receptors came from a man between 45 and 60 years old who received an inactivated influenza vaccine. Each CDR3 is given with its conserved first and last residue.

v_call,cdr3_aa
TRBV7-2,CASSAYTSSASGNTIYF
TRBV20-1,CSARGTAPYEQYF
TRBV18,CASSPVRDKYYEQYF
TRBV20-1,CSARQVNTEAFF
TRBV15,CATSRLGSGTDTQYF
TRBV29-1,CSVRGSSYEQYF
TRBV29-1,CSVASPRGYTF
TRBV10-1,CASSDWGTQYF
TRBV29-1,CSVVPSGSTGELFF
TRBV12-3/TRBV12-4,CASSPGTGVIEKLFF
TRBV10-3,CAISEGQGGAYEQYF
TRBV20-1,CSAPGLAGSNEQFF
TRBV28,CASSLVKVHGYTF
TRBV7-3,CASSFSGSLTDTQYF
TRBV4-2,CASSQGGDEQYF
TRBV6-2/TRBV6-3,CASSQQQGQGQFF